The T cell receptor (beta chain) under discussion was sequenced for a study of beta chain features in type 1 diabetes listed by TCRdb under 2018. Describing the broader study: Mean age, gender distribution, total cell number and subset yield did not differ between patients and healthy donors. A total of 107,917,701 sorted cells were examined across all samples, and the number of cells per subset was strongly correlated with RNA yield. The study compared the TCRB repertoires of sorted circulating CD4+ T cell subsets in recently diagnosed type 1 diabetes patients with those in matched healthy donors. Regulatory and stem cell-like memory subsets were obtained from only 8 patients and roughly 8 healthy donors, while naive and central memory subsets were obtained from all 30 or so donors.

Spanning cysteine to phenylalanine, the CDR3 consists of 14 amino acids. Just CDR3 DNA is preserved here, 42 bases in frame from base 1. The trim is 5 bases for V and 1 base for J, with a gap of 12 bases between the germline ends. The germline V gene (reference sequence) yields SEHNR for CDR1 and FQNEAQ for CDR2. All of the isolated RNA was reverse transcribed with the High Capacity cDNA Reverse Transcription Kit, so expressed TCRB transcripts were sequenced. Naive, central memory and regulatory T cell samples underwent deep immunoSEQ sequencing, averaging roughly 3.5 million total reads per sample. After sorted cells were lysed in RLT buffer, RNA was extracted with DNase-treated RNeasy Micro or Mini kits, with the choice depending on cell number. Each cell subset was processed on its own to prevent cross-contamination, while patient and healthy donor samples were processed together. The immunoSEQ multiplex PCR was used to amplify TCRB sequences from cDNA, generating 87-bp fragments that spanned the CDR3 region. Sequencing of the amplicons was done on the Illumina HiSeq platform. Regarding the original processing steps: PCR bias was corrected computationally using synthetic template baselines, and reads within Hamming distance 2 were collapsed, with unmergeable singletons discarded. By aligning reads against IMGT, V, D and J genes, CDR3 length, and insertions or deletions at six rearrangement sites were assigned. Within each subset, clonotype counts were normalized to the number of sorted cells before true diversity and Gini coefficients were calculated with the tcR R package. Repertoire sharing was quantified using the overlap coefficient calculated on TCRB nucleotide sequences. As a proxy for the pre-selection repertoire, out-of-frame TCRB sequences from naive cells were analyzed. This is the immuneACCESS table as TCRdb keeps it, with only in-frame sequences that have V and J called. A part of the clones is gone; compared with another copy, unresolved V genes explain less than half, and the rest is unexplained. V, J and clone size reflect that table, while D and trimming were determined from the DNA. The sample table contains 390,000 or so clones; only one count was recorded for about 14% of them. Of the sample, about 0.034% is held by the ten largest clones.

Each donor gave one peripheral blood draw, roughly 110 mL on average, collected into heparinised tubes. A BD FACSAria II was used to sort naive, central memory, regulatory and stem cell-like memory CD4+ T cells with a panel that included CD45RO, CCR7, CD25, CD127, CD95 and CD27. Purity was above 95% for every sorted population. PBMCs were isolated right away by Lymphoprep density gradient centrifugation and were stained directly, without culture. Samples were stained and sorted in pairs, with one healthy donor and one patient per experiment, so that batch effects were minimized. General findings and caveats noted by the study authors: PCR might favor shorter templates, but patient and control samples were amplified and corrected together, so any skew would affect both groups equally. Naive, central memory and regulatory TCRB repertoires appeared more similar among patients than among healthy donors. HLA sub-analyses involved small numbers of individuals, so any influence of HLA type on TCRB rearrangement remained unresolved. Patients with type 1 diabetes made fewer insertions and deleted more nucleotides at VDJ recombination sites, implying thymic rearrangement abnormalities. Because cDNA was sequenced instead of genomic DNA, highly expressing activated cells could be over-represented, though the groups showed no difference in activation or CD3 levels. A moderate but significant shortening of TCRB CDR3 length was observed in type 1 diabetes patients in all four CD4+ subsets.

Comment on this clone: Its antigen is still unknown. The sample holds no much larger clone one base away, and base qualities are not on file.

The sequence is built from TRBV7-9 and TRBJ2-7, with the D gene uncertain. The sequencing input was naive CD4+ T cells from blood. The cell subset or site label for this specimen denotes: true naive CD4+ T cells. The sequence came from a man aged 25-45 years in good health. The nucleotide sequence reads TGTGCCAGCAGCAGATTATGGGATTCCTACGAGCAGTACTTC. It encodes CASSRLWDSYEQYF.